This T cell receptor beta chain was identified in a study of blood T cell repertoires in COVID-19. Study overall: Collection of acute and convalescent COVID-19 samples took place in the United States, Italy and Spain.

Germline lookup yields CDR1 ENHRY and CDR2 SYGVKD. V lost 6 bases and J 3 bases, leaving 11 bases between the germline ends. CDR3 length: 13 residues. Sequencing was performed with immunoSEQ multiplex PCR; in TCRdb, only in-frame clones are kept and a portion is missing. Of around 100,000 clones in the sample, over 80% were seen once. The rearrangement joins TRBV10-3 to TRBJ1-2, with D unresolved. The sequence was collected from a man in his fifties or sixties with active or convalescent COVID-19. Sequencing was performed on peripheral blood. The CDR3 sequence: CAIRSSGDYGYTF. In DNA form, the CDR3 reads TGTGCCATCAGGTCCAGCGGAGACTATGGCTACACCTTC.